This TCR beta chain stems from a study of control samples from healthy donors and cancer patients. Libraries were prepared by immunoSEQ multiplex PCR; TCRdb keeps only in-frame clonotypes and omits some of them. Of about 150,000 clones in the sample, roughly 92% were seen once. Between the trimmed V and J ends, which lost 5 bases and 6 bases, there was a span of 16 bases. This CDR3 has 14 amino acids. From germline, CDR1 is SNHLY and CDR2 FYNNEI. The sequenced sample consisted of blood. The source is a woman between 25 and 40 years old in good health. The chain recombines TRBV2 with TRBJ1-2; D perhaps matches TRBD1 (6 bases). CDR3: CASSRGDNRHGYTF. Written as DNA, the CDR3 is TGTGCCAGCAGTCGGGGGGACAATCGGCATGGCTACACCTTC.